This T cell receptor beta chain was observed in a study of CD8+ T cells in alopecia areata. Overall study: Treatment of the treated patients consisted of oral tofacitinib, 5 to 10 mg twice daily.

Reverse transcribed after extraction, RNA yielded cDNA as the sequencing template. Data came from immunoSEQ multiplex PCR; TCRdb stores just in-frame clones and leaves some out. Of almost 250,000 clones listed, about 68% were seen once; the top ten hold more than 0.95%. V shed 3 bases, J shed 1 base, and the junction held 1 base outside the gene matches. The germline CDR1 and CDR2 sequences are SQVTM and ANQGSEA. The CDR3 contains 14 residues. The chain combines TRBV29-1 with TRBJ2-3; TRBD2 aligns across 10 bases. This receptor was taken from a human donor with alopecia areata. Material: CD4+ T cells sorted from blood, obtained at week 0. The CDR3 is CSVEGTSGTDTQYF. The DNA of the CDR3 is TGCAGCGTTGAGGGGACTAGCGGCACAGATACGCAGTATTTT.